This is a list of T cell receptor beta chains from one sample in a study of T cell responses to AZD1222 COVID-19 vaccine. Assay used: immunoSEQ multiplex PCR; TCRdb lists only in-frame clones, some missing. The sample consists of about 150,000 clones, approximately 90% of them appearing once. Sample: peripheral blood, taken on day 0 of MenACWY control vaccination. These receptors originate from an adult in good health. The CDR3 runs from the conserved cysteine through the conserved F or W. The D gene is left open where the match is weak. Only some rows state a clone size, as once, few, many or a class for expanded clones.

>TRBJ1-6|once|TRBV5-1|TRBD1
TGCGCCAGCAGCAGGGCCGGGACAGAGATCTATAATTCACCCCTCCACTTT
CASSRAGTEIYNSPLHF
>TRBJ1-5|few|TRBV7-2|-
TGTGCCAGCAGCTTAGTAGGGGTATCGGGAAGGGATCAGCCCCAGCATTTT
CASSLVGVSGRDQPQHF
>TRBJ1-1|-|TRBV11-2|-
TGTGCCAGCAGCTTAGATAGGGGCACTGAAGCTTTCTTT
CASSLDRGTEAFF
>TRBJ2-7|-|TRBV24-1|TRBD1
TGTGCCACCAGTGACGGGACAGGGGGTTTCTACGAGCAGTACTTC
CATSDGTGGFYEQYF
>TRBJ1-5|-|TRBV9|-
TGTGCCAGCAGCGTAGGGCAGAATAGCAATCAGCCCCAGCATTTT
CASSVGQNSNQPQHF
>TRBJ1-5|-|TRBV10-1|-
TGCGCCCGCCGGGGCCAGGGTAATCAGCCCCAGCATTTT
CARRGQGNQPQHF
>TRBJ2-7|-|TRBV24-1|TRBD1
TGTGCCACCAGTGACCCTGGACAGGGTGGGTACGAGCAGTACTTC
CATSDPGQGGYEQYF
>TRBJ2-2|-|TRBV7-6|-
TGTGCCAGCAGCTTAACGATCACCGGGGAGCTGTTTTTT
CASSLTITGELFF
>TRBJ2-2|-|TRBV20-1|-
TGCAGTGCTAGTGCGACTAGGGACACCGGGGAGCTGTTTTTT
CSASATRDTGELFF
>TRBJ2-5|-|TRBV9|TRBD2
TGTGCCAGCAGCGGCATGAGCGGGGGGATTGGGACCCAGTACTTC
CASSGMSGGIGTQYF
>TRBJ1-5|-|TRBV28|-
TGTGCCAGCAGACACCTTTTGATGGGGTCGGATCAGCCCCAGCATTTT
CASRHLLMGSDQPQHF
>TRBJ1-1|-|TRBV5-1|-
TGCGCCAGCAGCTTGGATGCAGTAAGCATCACTGAAGCTTTCTTT
CASSLDAVSITEAFF
>TRBJ1-5|-|TRBV15|-
TGTGCCACCAGCAGAGGGGGAAACGTTAATCAGCCCCAGCATTTT
CATSRGGNVNQPQHF
>TRBJ1-5|-|TRBV19|-
TGTGCCAGTAGCAGTCGAGAGAATCAGCCCCAGCATTTT
CASSSRENQPQHF
>TRBJ1-1|-|TRBV10-3|TRBD1
TGTGCCATCAGTGAGATCGCGACAGGGGCAACTTCTGAAGCTTTCTTT
CAISEIATGATSEAFF
>TRBJ2-7|-|TRBV19|TRBD2
TGTGCCAGTAGTATGGGTCTAGCGGAGGCTTACGAGCAGTACTTC
CASSMGLAEAYEQYF
>TRBJ2-2|-|TRBV15|TRBD2
TGTGCCACCAGCAGAGGTTTGGAGGGAGGGGATCCCGGGGAGCTGTTTTTT
CATSRGLEGGDPGELFF
>TRBJ2-1|-|TRBV6-5|-
TGTGCCAGCAGTTACTCGACGGAGCTCGAGCAGTTCTTC
CASSYSTELEQFF
>TRBJ2-5|once|TRBV6-2/TRBV6-3|TRBD2
TGTGCCAGCAGCTGGGGACTAGCGGTCCAAGAGACCCAGTACTTC
CASSWGLAVQETQYF
>TRBJ1-1|-|TRBV28|-
TGTGCCAGCAGTTCGGGACTTAACACTGAAGCTTTCTTT
CASSSGLNTEAFF
>TRBJ1-2|-|TRBV13|-
TGTGCCAGCAGCTTAGACGGGGTCCCGGGCTACACCTTC
CASSLDGVPGYTF
>TRBJ2-3|-|TRBV5-1|-
TGCGCCAGCAGCTTGGGAGGGGCGTCCACAGATACGCAGTATTTT
CASSLGGASTDTQYF
>TRBJ1-1|few|TRBV7-9|TRBD1
TGTGCCAGCAGTCTAGATGGCGGGGACAGAGCTTTCTTT
CASSLDGGDRAFF
>TRBJ2-7|-|TRBV6-6|TRBD1
TGTGCCAGCAGTTACCCGCGACAGGGTTCCTACGAGCAGTACTTC
CASSYPRQGSYEQYF
>TRBJ1-6|-|TRBV11-3|-
TGTGCCAGCAGCTTTGGTGATAATTCACCCCTCCACTTT
CASSFGDNSPLHF
>TRBJ2-2|-|TRBV24-1|-
TGTGCCACCTCGTCCACCTTCGGGACCGGGGAGCTGTTTTTT
CATSSTFGTGELFF
>TRBJ1-2|-|TRBV11-3|-
TGTGCCAGCAGCTTACCAGGGGCTAACTATGGCTACACCTTC
CASSLPGANYGYTF
>TRBJ2-2|-|TRBV7-8|-
TGTGCCAGCAGCCCCTTTGGGGGCACGAACACCGGGGAGCTGTTTTTT
CASSPFGGTNTGELFF
>TRBJ1-6|-|TRBV10-3|-
TGTGCCATCAGTGAGTCGGGTTCCTCACCCCTCCACTTT
CAISESGSSPLHF
>TRBJ1-4|-|TRBV7-8|-
TGTGCCAGCAGCTTGTGGGGGCTCGAAGAAAAACTGTTTTTT
CASSLWGLEEKLFF
>TRBJ2-7|-|TRBV9|-
TGTGCCAGCAGCGCTGGGCCAATCGGGTCTTACGAGCAGTACTTC
CASSAGPIGSYEQYF
>TRBJ1-1|-|TRBV2|TRBD1
TGTGCCAGCAGGCCCGGGACAGGGGGCACTGAAGCTTTCTTT
CASRPGTGGTEAFF
>TRBJ2-5|-|TRBV15|TRBD2
TGTGCCACCAGCAGATCGCGGGAGGGGGCAGAGACCCAGTACTTC
CATSRSREGAETQYF
>TRBJ1-1|-|TRBV18|-
TGTGCCAGCTCACCGACAGGATTCCCTGAAGCTTTCTTT
CASSPTGFPEAFF
>TRBJ1-1|-|TRBV5-1|-
TGCGCCAGCAGCTTGGGGAGTAGGTCCACTGAAGCTTTCTTT
CASSLGSRSTEAFF
>TRBJ2-3|-|TRBV7-2|-
TGTGCCAGCAGCTTCATCGACGCAGATACGCAGTATTTT
CASSFIDADTQYF
>TRBJ2-2|-|TRBV13|-
TGTGCCAGCAGCCCGCTGGCGGGTATGGACACCGGGGAGCTGTTTTTT
CASSPLAGMDTGELFF
>TRBJ1-2|-|TRBV24-1|-
TGTGCCACCAGTGATTGGGAATACGGCTACACCTTC
CATSDWEYGYTF
>TRBJ1-2|-|TRBV30|-
TGTGCCTGCAGTGTCGGGGGCTCGGGTGATGGCTACACCTTC
CACSVGGSGDGYTF
>TRBJ1-2|few|TRBV11-3|-
TGTGCCAGCAGCTCCGGGACGGAGGTCTATGGCTACACCTTC
CASSSGTEVYGYTF
>TRBJ2-5|-|TRBV5-1|TRBD2
TGCGCCAGCAGCCCCCTCAGCGGGATTCAAGAGACCCAGTACTTC
CASSPLSGIQETQYF
>TRBJ2-1|-|TRBV15|-
TGTGCCACCAGCAGAGATATTCCTGGCACAGTCGGGCAGTTCTTC
CATSRDIPGTVGQFF
>TRBJ2-3|-|TRBV21-1|-
TGTGCCAGCAGCAAATTTCCGGGGGGGCTGTTACCAGATACGCAGTATTTT
CASSKFPGGLLPDTQYF
>TRBJ2-2|-|TRBV7-9|TRBD1
TGTGCCAGCAGCTTTCGAACAGGGGGGCCATCCGGGGAGCTGTTTTTT
CASSFRTGGPSGELFF
>TRBJ2-5|-|TRBV28|-
TGTGCCAGCAGTTTTGACGGGGGGCGAGAGACCCAGTACTTC
CASSFDGGRETQYF
>TRBJ2-7|-|TRBV7-9|-
TGTGCCAGCAGCTTAGCTAGGATCCCCTACGAGCAGTACTTC
CASSLARIPYEQYF
>TRBJ2-2|-|TRBV5-4|-
TGTGCCAGCAGCCCAAGGGCAGGGGCGATGACCGGGGAGCTGTTTTTT
CASSPRAGAMTGELFF
>TRBJ2-2|-|TRBV9|-
TGTGCCAGCAGCGTAGGAGCTAGGTCGAACACCGGGGAGCTGTTTTTT
CASSVGARSNTGELFF
>TRBJ1-2|-|TRBV7-9|-
TGTGCCAGCAGCGACCGGGACATAGATGGCTACACCTTC
CASSDRDIDGYTF
>TRBJ2-1|-|TRBV9|TRBD1
TGTGCCAGCAGCGTAGAATTCAGGGGGTCCTACAATGAGCAGTTCTTC
CASSVEFRGSYNEQFF
>TRBJ1-5|-|TRBV19|-
TGTGCCAGTAGTATTTGGACCACGGCGGGGCAGCCCCAGCATTTT
CASSIWTTAGQPQHF
>TRBJ2-2|-|TRBV6-2/TRBV6-3|-
TGTGCCAGCAGCCCCGGCGGCACGAACACCGGGGAGCTGTTTTTT
CASSPGGTNTGELFF
>TRBJ1-5|few|TRBV27|-
TGTGCCAGCAGTTTACTGCGGGGGAGCAATCAGCCCCAGCATTTT
CASSLLRGSNQPQHF
>TRBJ2-1|-|TRBV24-1|-
TGTGCCACCAGTGATCCCGCTAGCCCCTACAATGAGCAGTTCTTC
CATSDPASPYNEQFF
>TRBJ1-2|-|TRBV10-3|-
TGTGCCATCAGTGGTCGGGCGGACAGTAACTATGGCTACACCTTC
CAISGRADSNYGYTF